This T cell receptor (beta chain) is from a study of response to subunit inactivated influenza vaccine. This clonotype was found a few times. No antigen is known for it. The study, taken as a whole, reports: Authors suggested seasonal influenza vaccinations each recruit few new T cells.

TCRdb called the RT-PCR reads again in MiXCR, with one record for every CDR3 protein. The data contain 150,000 to 200,000 distinct CDR3 sequences, under 13% of them seen just once; the ten biggest clones take up under 15%. With V trimmed by 1 base and J by 1 base, 9 bases remained unmatched. This CDR3 region has 17 residues. CDR1 is LGHNT, CDR2 FRNRAP, per germline. The chain links TRBV12-5 to TRBJ2-7; 8 bases are shared with TRBD1. The starting material was non-naive T cells sorted from PBMCs, obtained roughly 6 weeks after vaccination. This receptor was identified in a man aged 45-60 years who received an inactivated influenza vaccine. The CDR3, as DNA: TGTGCTAGTGGTTTGGCCAACGATGGGGACAGGTCCTACGAGCAGTACTTC. Protein: CASGLANDGDRSYEQYF.